The 24 T cell receptor beta chains below were found in one sample sequenced in a study of blood T cells in healthy people across ages. A second roughly 7 to 11 cycle PCR used barcoded and J-beta primers. TCRdb itself ran the 5' RACE reads through MiXCR, one entry per CDR3 protein. The table includes around 1,000,000 distinct CDR3 sequences, around 25% detected once. This sample was shared with a second study, whose subject was T cells of mothers and their children.

Sequencing was carried out using blood. These receptors were obtained from a girl aged 2 to 9 in good health.

This clonotype was recorded a few times. V usage is TRBV6-1 and J usage is TRBJ2-7; 12 nucleotides match TRBD2. The CDR3 is made up of 14 amino acids. Germline loops: CDR1 MNHNS, CDR2 SASEGT. V lost 11 bases to trimming and J lost 3 bases; unmatched junction nucleotides: 8. CDR3 bases: TGTGCCTCCGGTAGGACTAGCGGGATCTACGAGCAGTACTTC. It is translated as CASGRTSGIYEQYF.

The chain uses TRBV19 and TRBJ1-2, with TRBD1 identical over 8 bases. There are 13 residues in the CDR3. Looked up from germline, CDR1 is LNHDA and CDR2 is SQIVND (reference sequence). The V gene end was trimmed by 9 bases and the J gene end by 4 bases; junction bases not matched to a gene: 7. The CDR3 DNA is TGTGCCAGCTGGGACAGGTCGGGCTATGGCTACACCTTC. This encodes CASWDRSGYGYTF.

The chain has TRBV5-5 and TRBJ1-6; D is uncertain. V was trimmed by 2 bases and J by 10 bases, leaving 13 bases between them. Germline-derived CDR1 and CDR2 are SGHKS and YYEKEE (reference sequence). CDR3 length equals 14 residues. CDR3 nucleotide sequence: TGTGCCAGCAGCTTCCAGGAAAGGAGATCACCCCTCCACTTT. This codes for CASSFQERRSPLHF.

The V call is TRBV7-2, the J call TRBJ2-1; TRBD1 matches 8 bases. The CDR3 is 14 amino acids. Trimming at V came to 4 bases and at J to 7 bases, leaving 6 bases not matched to a gene. In germline, CDR1 is SGHTA, CDR2 FQGNSA. This CDR3 is CASSSRQGRNEQFF. CDR3 sequence (DNA): TGTGCCAGCAGCTCTCGACAGGGGAGGAATGAGCAGTTCTTC.

This clonotype was recorded a few times. The V and J genes are TRBV20-1 and TRBJ2-4; 10 nucleotides agree with TRBD1. Unmatched junction bases numbered 3, after V lost 4 bases and J lost 3 bases. The CDR3 is 14 residues long. CDR1 is DFQATT, CDR2 SNEGSKA, per germline (reference sequence). DNA of the CDR3: TGCAGTGCTAAGGACAGGGGGGACAAAAACATTCAGTACTTC. It yields the protein CSAKDRGDKNIQYF.

This clonotype came up a few times. J is TRBJ2-3 and V is TRBV7-9; 10 bases fit TRBD2. Losses at the gene ends were 3 bases for V and 3 bases for J; bases not matched to a gene: 3. The CDR3 runs to 15 residues. CDR1 is SEHNR, CDR2 FQNEAQ, per germline (reference sequence). CDR3 bases: TGTGCCAGCAGCTTTCCAGCGGGAGGGACAGATACGCAGTATTTT. It codes for CASSFPAGGTDTQYF. Based on the CDR3 plus reference TRBV7-9 and TRBJ2-3, the full variable domain is DTGVSQNPRHKITKRGQNVTFRCDPISEHNRLYWYRQTLGQGPEFLTYFQNEAQLEKSRLLSDRFSAERPKGSFSTLEIQRTEQGDSAMYLCASSFPAGGTDTQYFGPGTRLTVL.

The chain carries TRBV28 and TRBJ2-3, with D perhaps matching TRBD1 or TRBD2 (5 bases each). Trimming took off 1 base at V and 1 base at J, with 21 bases between the two ends. This CDR3 has 19 residues. Germline V gives CDR1 MDHEN, CDR2 SYDVKM. The CDR3 reads CASSLFGWRGTMGTDTQYF. The DNA for the CDR3 is TGTGCCAGCAGTTTATTCGGCTGGAGAGGGACGATGGGCACAGATACGCAGTATTTT.

Regarding this clonotype: One end of the junction does not line up with germline, which may come from a read error. The chain is built from TRBV7-7 and TRBJ2-5, with 9 bases aligning to TRBD2. CDR3 length: 16 amino acids. Germline lookup yields CDR1 SSHAT and CDR2 FNYEAQ (reference sequence). CDR3 in DNA: TGTGCTAGCAGCTTGGGTGGCGGGACTAGCCTGGAGACCCAGTACTTC. Its protein product is CASSLGGGTSLETQYF.

This clonotype was counted only a few times. J is TRBJ1-2 and V is TRBV6-6; 8 bases match TRBD1. Germline CDR1 MNHNY, CDR2 SVGAGI (reference sequence). Trimming removed 5 bases from V and 4 bases from J; junction bases left unmatched: 9. CDR3 length: 15 amino acids. The DNA for the CDR3 is TGTGCCAGCAGTACAGGGCAGGGGGCCACCTATGGCTACACCTTC. Protein sequence: CASSTGQGATYGYTF.

This chain links TRBV6-5 with TRBJ1-5; 7 nucleotides align to TRBD1. Germline V gene lookup returns CDR1 MNHEY and CDR2 SVGAGI. The CDR3 loop spans 14 amino acids. V shed 4 bases, J shed 7 bases, and the junction held 7 bases outside the gene matches. The CDR3 nucleotides are TGTGCCAGCAGTTTAGGGGGCGCAGCCCAGCCCCAGCATTTT. It yields the protein CASSLGGAAQPQHF.

V usage is TRBV4-1 and J usage is TRBJ2-7; a possible D gene is TRBD2 (6 bases). The CDR3 runs 17 residues. The ends were cut back, 0 bases at V and 7 bases at J, with 22 bases in the middle. The germline V gene has CDR1 MGHRA and CDR2 YSYEKL. CDR3 sequence (DNA): TGCGCCAGCAGCCAAGATCCGGGAGTTTTCCAACCGGTGGAGCAGTACTTC. This encodes CASSQDPGVFQPVEQYF.

In this sample, this clonotype turned up a few times. Its ends do not fully match the called genes, so a read error is possible. The rearrangement joins TRBV13 to TRBJ2-1; the D is unclear. The V gene's germline CDR1 is PRHDT and CDR2 FYEKMQ (reference sequence). The CDR3 runs to 14 residues. The CDR3 DNA reads TGTGCCAGCAGCTTATTATTCGCCCACAATGAACAGTTCTTC. This gives the protein CASSLLFAHNEQFF.

This sequence joins TRBV12-3 or TRBV12-4 and TRBJ2-5; 8 bases are a match to TRBD1. The ends lost 7 bases at V and 1 base at J; junction bases unmatched: 5. This CDR3 spans 14 amino acids. The CDR3 coding sequence is TGTGCCAGCACCCCCGGGACAGGCCAAGAGACCCAGTACTTC. Translating gives CASTPGTGQETQYF.

The chain uses TRBV10-3 and TRBJ2-5; tentative D call: TRBD2 (6 bases). With the DNA end fitting TRBJ2-7 better, the J assignment may be wrong. This CDR3 comprises 15 residues. Germline CDR1 reads ENHRY; CDR2 reads SYGVKD. Written as DNA, the CDR3 is TGTGCCATCAGTGAGGCGATAGCGGTAACCTACGAGCAGTACTTC. Protein product: CAISEAIAVTYEQYF.

The chain couples TRBV6-1 to TRBJ2-1; the D is unclear. The V end was cut by 6 bases, the J end by 4 bases, with 7 bases between. Germline assignment: CDR1 MNHNS and CDR2 SASEGT. The CDR3 is 12 amino acids. The CDR3 region has the DNA TGTGCCAGCAGGGAACGATACAATGAGCAGTTCTTC. It codes for CASRERYNEQFF.

This clonotype came up a few times. This rearrangement joins TRBV27 to TRBJ2-5; D is perhaps TRBD1 or TRBD2 (5 bases each). The better agreement between TRBJ2-7 and the DNA end casts doubt on the J call. Germline lookup yields CDR1 MNHEY and CDR2 SMNVEV (reference sequence). This CDR3 contains 13 residues. The chain's CDR3 is CATRDGLAYEQYF. CDR3 in DNA: TGTGCCACCCGGGACGGTCTAGCCTACGAGCAGTACTTC.

J is TRBJ2-1 and V is TRBV11-2; the D gene is possibly TRBD1 (5 bases). The V and J ends lost 4 bases and 0 bases respectively, with 13 bases between them. Germline lookup yields CDR1 SGHAT and CDR2 FQNNGV. The CDR3 sequence is 16 residues long. The CDR3 DNA follows: TGTGCCAGCAGCTCCCTAAGCGACAGCTCCTACAATGAGCAGTTCTTC. This encodes CASSSLSDSSYNEQFF.

The chain links TRBV20-1 to TRBJ2-7; 7 nucleotides match TRBD2. The ends lost 6 bases at V and 7 bases at J; junction bases unmatched: 12. The CDR3 has 13 amino acids. The V gene's germline CDR1 is DFQATT and CDR2 SNEGSKA (reference sequence). The CDR3 protein is CSALGGSNYEQYF. Here the CDR3 DNA reads TGCAGTGCCCTGGGGGGGAGTAACTATGAGCAGTACTTC.

The chain links TRBV2 to TRBJ2-7; no clear D gene. The germline V and J ends were trimmed by 6 bases and 2 bases, with 17 bases remaining between them. The CDR3 is made up of 15 amino acids. Germline V gene data show CDR1 as SNHLY and CDR2 as FYNNEI. Here the CDR3 DNA reads TGTGCCAGCAGCCCATCGCGGAGTCTTACCTACGAGCAGTACTTC. Translation: CASSPSRSLTYEQYF. The whole variable domain, remainder taken from reference TRBV2 and TRBJ2-7, is EPEVTQTPSHQVTQMGQEVILRCVPISNHLYFYWYRQILGQKVEFLVSFYNNEISEKSEIFDDQFSVERPDGSNFTLKIRSTKLEDSAMYFCASSPSRSLTYEQYFGPGTRLTVT.

This clonotype was found a few times. The gene calls are TRBV6-5 and TRBJ2-5; D gene ambiguous. The CDR3 covers 12 residues. The V end lost 5 bases, the J end lost 5 bases, and 9 bases lay between the germline ends. Germline CDR1 MNHEY, CDR2 SVGAGI. CDR3 sequence reads: CASSPTWETQYF. The CDR3 DNA reads TGTGCCAGCAGTCCAACGTGGGAGACCCAGTACTTC.

In nucleotides, the CDR3 is TGCAGTGCTAGGAGGGGTTCTACCAGCACAGATACGCAGTATTTT. It yields the protein CSARRGSTSTDTQYF. The chain has TRBV20-1 and TRBJ2-3; D tentatively reads TRBD1 or TRBD2 (5 bases each). Trimming removed 3 bases from V and 0 bases from J, with 13 bases in between. Germline CDR1 is DFQATT and CDR2 is SNEGSKA (reference sequence). The CDR3 has 15 residues.

This chain uses TRBV4-3 with TRBJ2-5; 8 bases are a match to TRBD2. The CDR3 totals 15 residues. J was trimmed by 5 bases and V by 1 base; bases with no gene match: 6. Germline V gives CDR1 LGHNA, CDR2 YSLEER. CDR3 region: CASSQGTGTSETQYF. The CDR3 DNA reads as TGCGCCAGCAGCCAAGGAACCGGGACTAGTGAGACCCAGTACTTC.

The rearrangement uses TRBV20-1 and TRBJ2-3, with D perhaps matching TRBD2 (6 bases). CDR3 length equals 11 residues. Trimming cost V 7 bases and J 6 bases, with 11 bases left between them. Germline V gene lookup returns CDR1 DFQATT and CDR2 SNEGSKA (reference sequence). The chain's CDR3 is CSVPSADTQYF. CDR3 nucleotides: TGCAGTGTTCCTAGCGCGGATACGCAGTATTTT.

This clonotype was seen more than once but under ten times. The chain uses TRBV29-1 and TRBJ2-1; 12 nucleotides agree with TRBD1. Trimming took 7 bases from V and 8 from J; bases not matched to a gene: 9. CDR1 is SQVTM and CDR2 is ANQGSEA in the germline V gene. The CDR3 length is 14 residues. The CDR3 protein is CSARDRGPYDEQFF. CDR3 nucleotides: TGCAGCGCTCGGGACAGGGGGCCTTACGATGAGCAGTTCTTC.